Each of the 26 T cell receptor beta chains below was sequenced from the same sample in a study of T-cell reconstitution after alpha-beta-depleted transplantation in children. The TCRbeta library incorporated unique molecular identifiers. TCRdb reanalysed the PCR reads using MiXCR and keeps one entry per CDR3 protein. The table records a few hundred thousand distinct CDR3 sequences, approximately 23% of them present only once. Sequencing was performed on PBMCs, mostly from graft donor cells, taken 180 days after TCRalphabeta/CD19-depleted stem cell transplant. Receptors originate from a male patient younger than 18 who had a stem cell transplant for acute lymphoblastic leukemia, so the T cells may come from the graft donor.

This clonotype was counted many times. The chain carries TRBV5-1 and TRBJ2-1; no clear D gene. The CDR3 is 14 residues long. With 0 bases removed from V and 2 bases from J, the gap between germline ends came to 6 bases. Germline-derived CDR1 and CDR2 are SGHRS and YFSETQ. CDR3 amino acids: CASSLGLAYNEQFF. CDR3 nucleotides: TGCGCCAGCAGCTTGGGGCTCGCCTACAATGAGCAGTTCTTC.

The V gene is TRBV29-1, the J gene TRBJ2-7, with TRBD2 identical over 10 bases. With 7 bases clipped from V and 2 bases from J, the junction kept 11 bases outside the gene matches. The CDR3 has 15 residues. Germline-derived CDR1 and CDR2 are SQVTM and ANQGSEA. CDR3 sequence (DNA): TGCAGCGGGGGGGATACTAGCGGGATAACCTACGAGCAGTACTTC. This translates into CSGGDTSGITYEQYF.

The chain joins TRBV3-1 to TRBJ2-7, with 8 nucleotides matching TRBD1. CDR3 length equals 18 residues. The J segment lost 0 bases and the V segment lost 2 bases, leaving 12 bases of the junction unmatched. Germline assignment: CDR1 LGHDT and CDR2 YNNKEL (reference sequence). The CDR3: CASSQTFGQGFLSYEQYF. CDR3 in DNA: TGTGCCAGCAGCCAAACATTTGGACAGGGCTTCCTCTCCTACGAGCAGTACTTC.

The chain recombines TRBV7-6 with TRBJ2-2; TRBD2 might be the D (5 bases). V lost 5 bases, J lost 6 bases, and 19 bases lay in between. Germline V gives CDR1 SGHVS, CDR2 FNYEAQ. This CDR3 comprises 16 residues. The CDR3 coding sequence is TGTGCCAGCAGCAAAGTTGAGTGGGGAGAAGCCGGGGAGCTGTTTTTT. It translates to CASSKVEWGEAGELFF.

The V call is TRBV7-3, the J call TRBJ2-2, with D perhaps TRBD2 (6 bases). With 2 bases removed from V and 7 bases from J, the gap between germline ends came to 14 bases. This CDR3 has 15 amino acids. The germline V gene has CDR1 SGHTA and CDR2 FQGTGA. CDR3 DNA: TGTGCCAGCAGCTTAGGAGGGAGAAGGAGCGGGGAGCTGTTTTTT. It yields the protein CASSLGGRRSGELFF.

The chain employs TRBV7-8 and TRBJ2-7; TRBD2 aligns across 12 bases. Per the germline V gene, CDR1 is SGHVS and CDR2 is FQNEAQ. V trimming: 0 bases; J trimming: 2 bases; junction bases outside the gene matches: 5. The CDR3 totals 17 residues. CDR3 loop: CASSLALLAGGPYEQYF. CDR3 nucleotide sequence: TGTGCCAGCAGCTTAGCGCTTCTAGCGGGAGGGCCCTACGAGCAGTACTTC.

This clonotype was detected a few times. V is TRBV6-1 and J is TRBJ1-2; D may be TRBD1 (6 bases). Trimming shortened V by 5 bases and J by 7 bases, and 14 bases separated the two germline ends. The CDR3 is made up of 13 amino acids. Germline V CDR1 and CDR2: MNHNS, SASEGT. The DNA of the CDR3 is TGTGCCAGCAGTCCTACAGGGAGCGGTGGCTACACCTTC. Its protein is CASSPTGSGGYTF.

In this sample, this clonotype turned up a few times. The chain couples TRBV5-5 to TRBJ2-7; possible D gene TRBD2, 5 bases. From germline, CDR1 is SGHKS and CDR2 YYEKEE (reference sequence). Between the trimmed V and J ends, which lost 7 bases and 6 bases, there was a span of 17 bases. CDR3 size: 13 residues. As DNA, the CDR3 is TGTGCCAGCGGCCGATGGACTCCTCCCGAGCAGTACTTC. Translated, it gives CASGRWTPPEQYF.

The chain has TRBV9 and TRBJ2-4, with 7 bases that match TRBD1. The CDR3 extends over 13 amino acids. With V trimmed by 4 bases and J by 7 bases, 5 bases remained unmatched. The germline gives CDR1 SGDLS, CDR2 YYNGEE. CDR3 nucleotides: TGTGCCAGCAGCTCAAGGGGACAGAACATTCAGTACTTC. This gives the protein CASSSRGQNIQYF.

The chain uses TRBV9 and TRBJ2-2; TRBD2 aligns across 8 bases. The ends lost 0 bases at V and 5 bases at J; junction bases unmatched: 3. The CDR3 covers 15 residues. Per germline, CDR1 SGDLS and CDR2 YYNGEE. Here the CDR3 DNA reads TGTGCCAGCAGCGTAGGGCCTAGCGGGACCGGGGAGCTGTTTTTT. Translating gives CASSVGPSGTGELFF.

This chain connects TRBV20-1 to TRBJ2-3; tentative D call: TRBD2 (6 bases). This CDR3 is 12 amino acids long. V was cut by 4 bases and J by 14 bases, with 19 bases left in between. Germline V gives CDR1 DFQATT, CDR2 SNEGSKA (reference sequence). The CDR3 is CSATQAGWARYF. The DNA for the CDR3 is TGCAGTGCTACCCAAGCGGGCTGGGCGCGGTATTTT.

The chain is built from TRBV11-3 and TRBJ2-2, with D hard to call. Trimming stripped 2 bases from V and 1 base from J, with 14 bases between. The germline CDR1 and CDR2 sequences are SGHNT and YENEEA. The CDR3 totals 17 residues. The CDR3 DNA sequence: TGTGCCAGCAGCTTATCCGGGCAGCTCCTGAACACCGGGGAGCTGTTTTTT. Its protein product is CASSLSGQLLNTGELFF.

Only one count was recorded for this clonotype. J is TRBJ2-3 and V is TRBV7-3; weak D call: TRBD2 (5 bases). The CDR3 extends over 15 amino acids. The germline V gene has CDR1 SGHTA and CDR2 FQGTGA. V dropped 4 bases and J dropped 0 bases, with 11 bases sitting between them. This chain's CDR3 is CASSSGYHSTDTQYF. CDR3 nucleotides: TGTGCCAGCAGCTCGGGATATCACAGCACAGATACGCAGTATTTT.

V gene TRBV5-1 combines with J gene TRBJ2-5; D may be TRBD2 (6 bases). The V end lost 2 bases, the J end lost 2 bases, and 13 bases lay between the germline ends. There are 15 residues in the CDR3. Germline CDR1 reads SGHRS; CDR2 reads YFSETQ. The CDR3 sequence is CASSFTWGTQETQYF. The DNA of the CDR3 is TGCGCCAGCAGCTTTACGTGGGGGACTCAAGAGACCCAGTACTTC.

In this sample, this clonotype turned up once. This may come from a read error, since a much larger clone is one base off. The chain carries TRBV10-3 and TRBJ1-1; 12 bases line up with TRBD1. The germline gives CDR1 ENHRY, CDR2 SYGVKD. This CDR3 has 16 amino acids. CDR3 nucleotide sequence: TGTGCCATCAGTGTCTGGGACAGGGGGCCGAACTCTGAAGCTTTCTTT. Protein: CAISVWDRGPNSEAFF.

The chain has TRBV6-6 and TRBJ1-4; tentatively, D is TRBD1 (5 bases). CDR1 and CDR2 (germline): MNHNY, SVGAGI (reference sequence). Between the trimmed V and J ends, which lost 6 bases and 4 bases, there was a span of 9 bases. The CDR3 consists of 13 residues. CDR3 DNA: TGTGCCAGCAGGGAGGGGTTTAATGAAAAACTGTTTTTT. It is translated as CASREGFNEKLFF.

This chain connects TRBV27 to TRBJ2-1, with 10 bases lining up with TRBD1. CDR1 is MNHEY, CDR2 SMNVEV, per germline (reference sequence). The CDR3 has 17 residues. J gave up 7 bases and V 5 bases, and 14 bases lay outside the gene matches. CDR3: CASSLLTPTGGSNEQFF. The CDR3 DNA reads as TGTGCCAGCAGTCTCCTTACACCGACAGGGGGCTCTAATGAGCAGTTCTTC.

This chain joins TRBV5-1 and TRBJ1-3, with D unclear. The CDR3 is 15 residues long. Germline V gene lookup returns CDR1 SGHRS and CDR2 YFSETQ. V shed 4 bases and J shed 0 bases, with 11 bases lying between them. CDR3 DNA: TGCGCCAGCAGCCCAGTGACGGACTCTGGAAACACCATATATTTT. Protein sequence: CASSPVTDSGNTIYF.

The chain couples TRBV4-1 to TRBJ1-2, with D possibly matching TRBD1 (6 bases). CDR1 is MGHRA and CDR2 is YSYEKL in the germline V gene. V dropped 0 bases and J dropped 6 bases, with 11 bases sitting between them. This CDR3 is built from 14 residues. The CDR3 region has the DNA TGCGCCAGCAGCCAAGATCGGGCAGGGGATGGCTACACCTTC. Translating it yields CASSQDRAGDGYTF.

This clonotype was detected a few times. CDR3 residues: CASTPGFDGYTF. CDR3 sequence (DNA): TGTGCCAGCACCCCCGGCTTTGACGGCTACACCTTC. J is TRBJ1-2 and V is TRBV12-3 or TRBV12-4; D gene uncertain. CDR3 length equals 12 residues. Trimming took 7 bases from V and 8 from J, leaving 14 bases between them.

The genes are TRBV27 and TRBJ1-1; D may be TRBD1 (6 bases). Trimming stripped 5 bases from V and 3 bases from J, with 13 bases between. CDR1 and CDR2 (germline): MNHEY, SMNVEV (reference sequence). The CDR3 extends over 14 amino acids. This CDR3 is CASSIQGWYTEAFF. Written as DNA, the CDR3 is TGTGCCAGCAGTATTCAGGGGTGGTACACTGAAGCTTTCTTT.

The gene calls are TRBV18 and TRBJ1-5, with 10 bases lining up with TRBD1. The CDR3 loop spans 16 amino acids. Germline CDR1 KGHSH, CDR2 LQKENI. V trimming: 3 bases; J trimming: 1 base; junction bases outside the gene matches: 3. The CDR3 sequence: CASSPGQGMSNQPQHF. The CDR3 coding sequence is TGTGCCAGCTCACCGGGACAGGGGATGAGCAATCAGCCCCAGCATTTT.

This clonotype was picked up a small number of times. The chain carries TRBV6-4 and TRBJ1-2, with a weak D call TRBD1 (5 bases). V dropped 0 bases and J dropped 3 bases, with 17 bases sitting between them. This CDR3 is 17 amino acids long. CDR1 and CDR2 from the germline V gene are MRHNA and SNTAGT. The CDR3 coding sequence is TGTGCCAGCAGTGACTCTACAGGTACCCAGACATACTATGGCTACACCTTC. This sequence encodes CASSDSTGTQTYYGYTF.

This clonotype was detected a few times. The chain has TRBV30 and TRBJ2-1; TRBD1 agrees at 8 bases. Germline V lookup: CDR1 GTSNPN, CDR2 SVGIG (reference sequence). The length of the CDR3 is 13 residues. V gave up 8 bases and J gave up 2 bases; unmatched junction bases: 5. CDR3 DNA sequence: TGTGCCAGGGACAGGTTGGCCTACAATGAGCAGTTCTTC. Its translation: CARDRLAYNEQFF.

This clonotype was counted between two and nine times. Mismatch with germline at one junction end may stem from a read error. The chain employs TRBV6-1 and TRBJ2-7; 8 bases line up with TRBD1. CDR1 MNHNS and CDR2 SASEGT come from the germline V gene. The CDR3 is 13 amino acids. In DNA form, the CDR3 reads TGTGCCAGCAGTGAAATTCCAGGGGGCAATCCTCTCTTC. Protein sequence: CASSEIPGGNPLF.

The V call is TRBV4-1, the J call TRBJ2-1; a weak D match, TRBD1 (6 bases). There are 16 residues in the CDR3. Germline loops: CDR1 MGHRA, CDR2 YSYEKL. Trimming pared 2 bases from V and 2 bases from J, leaving 13 bases between. The chain's CDR3 is CASSQLTRDTYNEQFF. CDR3 nucleotide sequence: TGCGCCAGCAGCCAACTCACCCGGGACACCTACAATGAGCAGTTCTTC.